One sample yielded the 26 T cell receptor beta chains listed below, sequenced in a study of cytomegalovirus exposure and HLA in healthy donors (dated 2017 in TCRdb). Library preparation was by the immunoSEQ multiplex PCR assay. TCRdb took this table from immuneACCESS and kept in-frame rearrangements with V and J called. Such tables lack part of the clones; where checked against another copy, unresolved V genes explain under half of the gap, and the rest is unexplained. The sample table holds fewer than 250,000 clones, of which roughly 87% were seen once. Roughly 2% of the sample goes to the ten largest clones. The sample comprised PBMCs. The source of these receptors is a woman younger than 35 in good health and CMV-seropositive.

The sample holds one count of this clone. This rearrangement joins TRBV5-6 to TRBJ1-4, with D perhaps matching TRBD1 (5 bases). Germline values: CDR1 SGHDT, CDR2 YYEEEE. The V and J ends lost 7 bases and 10 bases respectively, with 14 bases between them. The CDR3 covers 12 residues. The CDR3 DNA reads TGTGCCAGCGCTCCACGGGGGGGAAAACTGTTTTTT. Amino acids: CASAPRGGKLFF.

As concerns this clone: Other DNA sequences of this sample code for an identical CDR3. This chain links TRBV5-1 with TRBJ1-1, with TRBD1 matching 7 bases. The ends lost 4 bases at V and 4 bases at J; junction bases unmatched: 7. In germline, CDR1 is SGHRS, CDR2 YFSETQ. The CDR3 is made up of 14 amino acids. The CDR3 DNA sequence: TGCGCCAGCAGCCTAGCAGGGGGTGGCACTGAAGCTTTCTTT. Its protein product is CASSLAGGGTEAFF.

The chain joins TRBV5-4 to TRBJ2-7; TRBD2 matches at 12 bases. The CDR3 runs to 16 residues. Unmatched junction bases numbered 5, after V lost 4 bases and J lost 0 bases. Germline V gene sequence: CDR1 SGHNT, CDR2 YYREEE (reference sequence). The CDR3 bases are TGTGCCAGCAGCACAACTAGCGGGAGGACCTCCTACGAGCAGTACTTC. Translating it yields CASSTTSGRTSYEQYF.

This clone appeared once. The chain has TRBV9 and TRBJ2-7, with 10 bases that match TRBD2. The germline gives CDR1 SGDLS, CDR2 YYNGEE. The CDR3 runs 17 residues. The ends lost 4 bases at V and 4 bases at J; junction bases unmatched: 14. The DNA for the CDR3 is TGTGCCAGCAGCCGCGGACTAGCGGAGCGAAGGGGATACGAGCAGTACTTC. It specifies CASSRGLAERRGYEQYF. Full variable domain (outside the CDR3, taken from reference TRBV9 and TRBJ2-7): DSGVTQTPKHLITATGQRVTLRCSPRSGDLSVYWYQQSLDQGLQFLIQYYNGEERAKGNILERFSAQQFPDLHSELNLSSLELGDSALYFCASSRGLAERRGYEQYFGPGTRLTVT.

The chain has TRBV27 and TRBJ2-5; D possibly corresponds to TRBD1 (5 bases). This CDR3 comprises 13 residues. Germline CDR1 reads MNHEY; CDR2 reads SMNVEV (reference sequence). The V end was cut by 6 bases, the J end by 4 bases, with 12 bases between. The DNA of the CDR3 is TGTGCCAGCAGCCGGACAATCAGAGAGACCCAGTACTTC. This encodes CASSRTIRETQYF.

The rearrangement links TRBV9 to TRBJ1-2, with TRBD1 identical over 7 bases. V dropped 3 bases and J dropped 4; count of bases not matched to a gene: 9. The CDR3 loop spans 15 amino acids. CDR1 and CDR2 from the germline V gene are SGDLS and YYNGEE. The chain's CDR3 is CASSAATGFSYGYTF. In DNA, the CDR3 is TGTGCCAGCAGCGCCGCGACAGGGTTTAGCTATGGCTACACCTTC.

This clone was recorded only once. CDR3 region: CASSTSGTGGGYTF. The CDR3 nucleotides are TGCGCCAGCAGCACGTCCGGGACAGGGGGCGGCTACACCTTC. The chain combines TRBV5-1 with TRBJ1-2; TRBD1 matches 12 bases. The CDR3 totals 14 residues. Trimming removed 4 bases from V and 8 bases from J; junction bases left unmatched: 6. The germline V gene has CDR1 SGHRS and CDR2 YFSETQ.

The chain joins TRBV28 to TRBJ2-1; perhaps TRBD1 as D (6 bases). The CDR3 loop spans 14 amino acids. Germline V gene sequence: CDR1 MDHEN, CDR2 SYDVKM. The V gene lost 10 bases and the J gene lost 7 bases, with 20 bases spanning the gap. Here the CDR3 reads CATLQGFGQNEQFF. CDR3 sequence (DNA): TGTGCCACCCTACAAGGGTTCGGACAGAATGAGCAGTTCTTC.

This clone came up once. This chain joins TRBV6-4 and TRBJ2-1; TRBD1 might be the D (6 bases). With 6 bases removed from V and 3 bases from J, the gap between germline ends came to 15 bases. Germline V gene sequence: CDR1 MRHNA, CDR2 SNTAGT. The length of the CDR3 is 15 residues. The CDR3 spells CASRREPGDYNEQFF. The CDR3 DNA follows: TGTGCCAGCAGAAGGGAACCAGGGGACTACAATGAGCAGTTCTTC.

The V gene is TRBV19, the J gene TRBJ1-2; no firm D call. Deletions cut 1 base from V and 4 bases from J, with 7 bases between. CDR3 length: 13 amino acids. CDR1 is LNHDA and CDR2 is SQIVND in the germline V gene (reference sequence). The CDR3 protein is CASSIVSVYGYTF. The CDR3 region has the DNA TGTGCCAGTAGTATAGTGTCGGTCTATGGCTACACCTTC.

V and J are TRBV9 and TRBJ2-7, with 9 positions matching TRBD2. Trimming took 2 bases from V and 4 from J; bases not matched to a gene: 7. The germline V gene has CDR1 SGDLS and CDR2 YYNGEE. The CDR3 sequence is 15 residues long. The CDR3 DNA reads as TGTGCCAGCAGCGTTTCCGCGACTAGCGGATACGAGCAGTACTTC. Protein: CASSVSATSGYEQYF.

The chain links TRBV12-1 to TRBJ2-2; the table's D call of TRBD2 was not tested on the DNA. TRBV12-1 has pseudogene status. The length of the CDR3 is 17 residues. CDR3 loop: CASSWGLAGQLTGELFF. In DNA, the CDR3 is TGTGCCAGCAGCTGGGGACTAGCGGGACAGCTCACCGGGGAGCTGTTTTTT.

The chain couples TRBV28 to TRBJ1-4, with D uncertain. This CDR3 is built from 16 residues. Germline CDR1 is MDHEN and CDR2 is SYDVKM. V lost 5 bases and J lost 5, with 18 bases in between. CDR3 sequence (DNA): TGTGCCAGCAGTGTAAACAGTCGGGATTCCAATGAAAAACTGTTTTTT. Amino acids: CASSVNSRDSNEKLFF.

As DNA, the CDR3 is TGTGCCAGCAGTTTTTCCCCCCAAACTGATATAGAGCAGTTCTTC. Translated: CASSFSPQTDIEQFF. V usage is TRBV27 and J usage is TRBJ2-1, with no clear D. Germline loops: CDR1 MNHEY, CDR2 SMNVEV (reference sequence). Trimming stripped 3 bases from V and 10 bases from J, with 19 bases between. The CDR3 consists of 15 residues.

V is TRBV5-1 and J is TRBJ2-3; 8 nucleotides line up with TRBD1. V dropped 2 bases and J dropped 5; count of bases not matched to a gene: 7. This CDR3 region has 15 residues. Germline V CDR1 and CDR2: SGHRS, YFSETQ. The CDR3 reads CASSFPGGNGDTQYF. The CDR3 DNA follows: TGCGCCAGCAGCTTCCCAGGGGGCAATGGAGATACGCAGTATTTT.

The gene calls are TRBV7-8 and TRBJ1-2; TRBD1 might be the D (6 bases). The germline gives CDR1 SGHVS, CDR2 FQNEAQ. V was trimmed by 5 bases and J by 4 bases, leaving 14 bases between them. The CDR3 runs to 14 residues. CDR3: CASSAPGHRYGYTF. The CDR3 DNA is TGTGCCAGCAGCGCCCCGGGACACCGCTATGGCTACACCTTC.

The gene calls are TRBV28 and TRBJ1-1, with 7 bases identical to TRBD1. The J segment lost 6 bases and the V segment lost 4 bases, leaving 8 bases of the junction unmatched. This CDR3 region has 14 residues. The V gene's germline CDR1 is MDHEN and CDR2 SYDVKM. The CDR3 DNA sequence: TGTGCCAGCAGTTCGACAGGGTGGTATGCTGAAGCTTTCTTT. Protein sequence: CASSSTGWYAEAFF.

The rearrangement uses TRBV27 and TRBJ1-5; D not resolved. The CDR3 loop spans 13 amino acids. Between the trimmed V and J ends, which lost 5 bases and 0 bases, there was a span of 5 bases. Germline lookup yields CDR1 MNHEY and CDR2 SMNVEV (reference sequence). The CDR3 protein is CASSTYSNQPQHF. CDR3 nucleotide sequence: TGTGCCAGCAGTACCTATAGCAATCAGCCCCAGCATTTT.

V and J are TRBV9 and TRBJ2-2; 11 bases align to TRBD2. The CDR3 is 18 residues long. Looked up from germline, CDR1 is SGDLS and CDR2 is YYNGEE. The V and J ends lost 5 bases and 6 bases, in that order; junction bases with no gene match: 15. CDR3 residues: CASSLGLSGRAGPGELFF. DNA of the CDR3: TGTGCCAGCAGTCTAGGCCTTAGCGGGAGGGCCGGGCCCGGGGAGCTGTTTTTT.

The chain carries TRBV4-2 and TRBJ1-3, with 7 bases matching TRBD1. Germline V lookup: CDR1 LGHNA, CDR2 YNFKEQ. With 0 bases clipped from V and 4 bases from J, the junction kept 15 bases outside the gene matches. This CDR3 contains 19 residues. CDR3 DNA: TGTGCCAGCAGCCAAGATCTGGTGGGAGGTAGGGGGCCCGGAAACACCATATATTTT. This sequence encodes CASSQDLVGGRGPGNTIYF.

This clone came up once. The rearrangement joins TRBV19 to TRBJ2-1; 10 bases fit TRBD2. CDR3 length: 17 amino acids. Germline V gives CDR1 LNHDA, CDR2 SQIVND (reference sequence). V was pared by 4 bases and J by 6 bases, with 12 bases of the junction left unmatched. CDR3 DNA sequence: TGTGCCAGTAGTACTAACGGACTAGCGGAAAAATTCAATGAGCAGTTCTTC. Its protein product is CASSTNGLAEKFNEQFF.

V is TRBV11-1 and J is TRBJ2-7; 10 bases map to TRBD2. The CDR3 is 15 amino acids. Germline V gene sequence: CDR1 SGHAT, CDR2 FQDESV (reference sequence). Germline trimming cut 4 bases from V and 0 bases from J; bases unmatched to any gene: 3. The CDR3 loop reads CASSWTSGTSYEQYF. In nucleotides, the CDR3 is TGTGCCAGCAGCTGGACTAGCGGCACCTCCTACGAGCAGTACTTC.

V gene TRBV30 combines with J gene TRBJ1-1; the D is unclear. Germline V gives CDR1 GTSNPN, CDR2 SVGIG (reference sequence). The CDR3 is 14 amino acids. Trimming removed 0 bases at V and 9 bases at J, with 17 bases between. The CDR3 region is CAWSVTGGVGKAFF. As DNA, the CDR3 is TGTGCCTGGAGTGTAACCGGAGGTGTGGGAAAAGCTTTCTTT.

The genes are TRBV12-5 and TRBJ2-7; 8 bases match TRBD2. Losses at the gene ends were 2 bases for V and 5 bases for J; bases not matched to a gene: 20. Germline V gene data show CDR1 as LGHNT and CDR2 as FRNRAP. CDR3 length equals 19 residues. In nucleotides, the CDR3 is TGTGCTAGTGGTTTGAACAGGGATGTGTCGGGAGGGCCTATCGACGAGCAGTACTTC. Its protein is CASGLNRDVSGGPIDEQYF.

The gene calls are TRBV7-6 and TRBJ2-1, with 9 nucleotides matching TRBD2. Germline trimming cut 2 bases from V and 5 bases from J; bases unmatched to any gene: 10. Germline V gives CDR1 SGHVS, CDR2 FNYEAQ. The CDR3 spans 17 residues. CDR3 residues: CASSLRALAGHNNEQFF. In DNA, the CDR3 is TGTGCCAGCAGCTTAAGGGCTCTAGCGGGACATAACAATGAGCAGTTCTTC.

The CDR3 loop reads CATSRDGKREAYEQYF. DNA for the CDR3: TGTGCCACCAGCAGAGATGGTAAAAGGGAGGCCTACGAGCAGTACTTC. This chain joins TRBV15 and TRBJ2-7; D is possibly TRBD2 (6 bases). The V end lost 0 bases, the J end lost 2 bases, and 14 bases lay between the germline ends. CDR3 length equals 16 residues. Germline lookup yields CDR1 LNHNV and CDR2 YYDKDF (reference sequence).